The present entry profiles one T cell receptor beta chain with its context. V was shortened by 3 bases and J by 2 bases, with 8 bases between the two germline ends. Germline V lookup: CDR1 MNHNS, CDR2 SASEGT. The CDR3 contains 15 residues. This specimen comes from a study of Graves' ophthalmopathy and Graves' hyperthyroidism. Amplification of TCR beta CDR3 regions used RNA transcripts. First-round RT-PCR employed HTBI primers, with a second-round multiplex PCR after it. TCRdb reprocessed the multiplex PCR reads with MiXCR, giving one entry per CDR3 protein. The sample has 300,000 to 450,000 distinct CDR3 sequences, about a sixth seen once. Hyperthyroidism counted as stable given no ophthalmopathy within 18 months of follow-up. Exclusion criteria comprised other autoimmune diseases, uncontrolled infections, pregnancy or lactation in patients.

Sequencing input: peripheral blood. The clonotype comes from an adult woman with stable Graves' hyperthyroidism. The J gene is TRBJ2-6, the V gene TRBV6-1; D gene ambiguous. The CDR3 reads CASSESRAGANVLTF. The CDR3 region has the DNA TGTGCCAGCAGTGAGAGCCGGGCTGGGGCCAACGTCCTGACTTTC.